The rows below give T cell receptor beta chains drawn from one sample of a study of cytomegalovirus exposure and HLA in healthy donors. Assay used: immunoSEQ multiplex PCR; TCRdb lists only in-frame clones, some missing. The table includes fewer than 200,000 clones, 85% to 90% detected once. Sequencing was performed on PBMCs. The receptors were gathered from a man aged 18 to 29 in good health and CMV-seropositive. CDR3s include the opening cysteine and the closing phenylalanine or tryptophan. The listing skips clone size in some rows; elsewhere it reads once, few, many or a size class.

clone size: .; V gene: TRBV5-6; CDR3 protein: CASSFGATNTEAFF
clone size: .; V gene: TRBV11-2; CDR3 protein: CASSGTDRYEQYF
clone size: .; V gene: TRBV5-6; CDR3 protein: CASSPGQGGYGYTF
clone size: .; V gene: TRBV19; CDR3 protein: CASSSGLAYEQYF
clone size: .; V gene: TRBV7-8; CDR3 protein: CASSLVAGGLAKNIQYF
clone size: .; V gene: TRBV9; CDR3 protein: CASSPQTGVRETQYF
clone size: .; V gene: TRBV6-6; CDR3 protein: CASTPNDLRFTYEQYF
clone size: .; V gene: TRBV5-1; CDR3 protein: CASSQMTGSGGYTF
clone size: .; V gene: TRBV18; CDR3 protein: CASSLRGQGGSTGELFF
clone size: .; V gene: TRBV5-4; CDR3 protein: CASSLGQKSYGYTF
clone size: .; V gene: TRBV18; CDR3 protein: CASSPPSQPTQEFF
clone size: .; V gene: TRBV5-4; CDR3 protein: CASSMDFTDTQYF
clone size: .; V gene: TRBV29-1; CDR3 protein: CSVEKGTGNTEAFF
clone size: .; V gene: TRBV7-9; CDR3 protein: CASQPTSGTYNEQFF
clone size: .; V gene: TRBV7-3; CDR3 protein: CASRGDSNTGELFF
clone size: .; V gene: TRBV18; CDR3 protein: CASSPVRQDNTGELFF
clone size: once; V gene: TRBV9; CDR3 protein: CASSGGRNTGELFF
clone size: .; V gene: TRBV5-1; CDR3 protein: CASSLGRGQETQYF
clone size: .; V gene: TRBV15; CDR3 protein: CATRAGYTNTEAFF
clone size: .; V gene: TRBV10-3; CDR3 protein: CAISEPGQRHSYEQYF
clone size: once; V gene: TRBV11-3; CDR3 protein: CASSSGDSGPYEQYF
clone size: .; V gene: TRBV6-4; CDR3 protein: CASSILAGANTGELFF
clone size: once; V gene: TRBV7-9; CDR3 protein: CASSLEGHNEQFF
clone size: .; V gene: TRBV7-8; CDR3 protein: CASSLLDRDYEQYF
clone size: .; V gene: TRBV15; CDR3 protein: CATSRVSQPQHF
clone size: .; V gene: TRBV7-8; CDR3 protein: CASSFLRDRGSNEQFF
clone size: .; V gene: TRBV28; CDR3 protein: CASSSLPTRLTGELFF
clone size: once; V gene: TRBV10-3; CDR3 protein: CATESGSGNTIYF
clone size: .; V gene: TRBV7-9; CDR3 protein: CASSLGGTGRANYGYTF
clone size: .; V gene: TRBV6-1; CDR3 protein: CASSRGNYGYTF
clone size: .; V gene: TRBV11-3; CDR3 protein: CASSSWTGGGYTF
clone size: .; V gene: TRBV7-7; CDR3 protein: CASSRRQGSGEQFF